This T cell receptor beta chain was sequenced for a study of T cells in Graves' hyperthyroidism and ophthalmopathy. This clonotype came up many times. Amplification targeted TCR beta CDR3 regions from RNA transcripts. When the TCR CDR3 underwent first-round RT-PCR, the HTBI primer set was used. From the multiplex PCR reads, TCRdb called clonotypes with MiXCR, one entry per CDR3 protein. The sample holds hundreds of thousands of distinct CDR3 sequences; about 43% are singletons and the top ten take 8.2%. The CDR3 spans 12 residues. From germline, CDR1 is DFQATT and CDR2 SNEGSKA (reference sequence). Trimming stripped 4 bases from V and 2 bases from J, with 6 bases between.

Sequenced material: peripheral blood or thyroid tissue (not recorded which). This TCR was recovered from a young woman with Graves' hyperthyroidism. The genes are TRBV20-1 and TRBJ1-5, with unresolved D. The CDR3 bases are TGCAGTGCTACTCAGGGCAATCAGCCCCAGCATTTT. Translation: CSATQGNQPQHF.